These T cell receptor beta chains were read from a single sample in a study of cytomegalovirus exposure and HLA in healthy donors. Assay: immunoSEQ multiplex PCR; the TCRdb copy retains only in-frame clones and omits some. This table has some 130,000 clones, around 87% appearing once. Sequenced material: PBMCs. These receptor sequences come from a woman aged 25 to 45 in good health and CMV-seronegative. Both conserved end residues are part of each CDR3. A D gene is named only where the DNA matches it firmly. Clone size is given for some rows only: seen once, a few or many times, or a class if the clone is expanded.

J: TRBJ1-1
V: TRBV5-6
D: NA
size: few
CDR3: CASSFLSESEAFF
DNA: TGTGCCAGCAGCTTTCTTTCTGAGTCTGAAGCTTTCTTT

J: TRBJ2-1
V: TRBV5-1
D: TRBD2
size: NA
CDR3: CASSLVWTSGINNEQFF
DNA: TGCGCCAGCAGCTTGGTTTGGACTAGCGGGATTAACAATGAGCAGTTCTTC

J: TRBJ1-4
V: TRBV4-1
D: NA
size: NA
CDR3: CASSQDRDHGGEKLFF
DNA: TGCGCCAGCAGCCAGGATCGGGATCACGGTGGAGAAAAACTGTTTTTT

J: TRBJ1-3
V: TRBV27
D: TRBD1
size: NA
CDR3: CATSGQGRNTIYF
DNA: TGTGCCACCTCCGGACAGGGAAGAAACACCATATATTTT

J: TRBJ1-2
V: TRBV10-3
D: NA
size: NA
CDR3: CAIGDNYGYTF
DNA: TGTGCCATCGGAGACAACTATGGCTACACCTTC

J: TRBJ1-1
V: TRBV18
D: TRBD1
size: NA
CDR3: CASSPTGVGTEAFF
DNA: TGTGCCAGCTCACCGACAGGGGTGGGTACTGAAGCTTTCTTT

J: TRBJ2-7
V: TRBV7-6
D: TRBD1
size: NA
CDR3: CASSFGQGFYEQYF
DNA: TGTGCCAGCAGCTTCGGACAGGGCTTCTACGAGCAGTACTTC

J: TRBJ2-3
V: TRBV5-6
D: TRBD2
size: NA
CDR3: CASSLVGLGIDTQYF
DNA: TGTGCCAGCAGCTTGGTCGGACTAGGAATAGATACGCAGTATTTT

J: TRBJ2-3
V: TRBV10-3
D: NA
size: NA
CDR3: CAISESLRDDTDTQYF
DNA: TGTGCCATCAGTGAGTCTCTGCGGGACGACACAGATACGCAGTATTTT

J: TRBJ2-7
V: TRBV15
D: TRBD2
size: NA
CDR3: CATSRVDSGNSKQYF
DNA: TGTGCCACCAGCAGAGTGGATAGCGGGAACTCAAAGCAGTACTTC

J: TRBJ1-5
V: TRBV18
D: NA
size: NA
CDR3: CASSPGHSNQPQHF
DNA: TGTGCCAGCTCACCGGGACACAGTAATCAGCCCCAGCATTTT

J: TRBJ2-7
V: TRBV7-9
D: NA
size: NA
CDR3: CASSLAVSTYEQYF
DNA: TGTGCCAGCAGCTTAGCTGTGAGCACCTACGAGCAGTACTTC

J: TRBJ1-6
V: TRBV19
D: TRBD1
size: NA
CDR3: CASSLRTGNNSPLHF
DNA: TGTGCCAGTAGTCTACGGACAGGGAATAATTCACCCCTCCACTTT

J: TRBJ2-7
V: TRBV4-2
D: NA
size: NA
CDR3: CASSQRRDEQYF
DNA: TGTGCCAGCAGCCAACGCCGGGACGAGCAGTACTTC

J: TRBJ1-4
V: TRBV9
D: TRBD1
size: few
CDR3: CASSQTGATNEKLFF
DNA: TGTGCCAGCAGCCAGACAGGGGCAACTAATGAAAAACTGTTTTTT

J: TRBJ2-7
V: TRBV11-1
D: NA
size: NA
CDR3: CASSLASGRYEQYF
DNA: TGTGCCAGCAGCTTAGCGTCTGGCCGCTACGAGCAGTACTTC

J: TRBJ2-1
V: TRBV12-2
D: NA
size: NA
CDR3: CASLWLAGVPIQSYNEQFF
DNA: TGTGCAAGTCTTTGGCTAGCGGGAGTTCCCATCCAGTCCTACAATGAGCAGTTCTTC

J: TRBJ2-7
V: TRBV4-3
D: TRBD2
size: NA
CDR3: CASSQDASGSGGVGQYF
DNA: TGCGCCAGCAGCCAAGATGCAAGCGGGAGTGGGGGGGTCGGGCAGTACTTC

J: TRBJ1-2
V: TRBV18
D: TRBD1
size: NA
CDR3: CASSPQSGQNNYGYTF
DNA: TGTGCCAGCTCACCCCAATCGGGACAGAATAACTATGGCTACACCTTC

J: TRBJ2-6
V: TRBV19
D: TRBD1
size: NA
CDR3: CASRPRPGQGASGANVLTF
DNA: TGTGCCAGTAGGCCTCGGCCGGGACAGGGGGCATCTGGGGCCAACGTCCTGACTTTC

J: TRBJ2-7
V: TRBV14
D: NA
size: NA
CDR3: CASSQEGGLLYEQYF
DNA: TGTGCCAGCAGCCAAGAAGGGGGACTACTCTACGAGCAGTACTTC

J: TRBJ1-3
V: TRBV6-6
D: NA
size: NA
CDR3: CASSVRVAGNTIYF
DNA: TGTGCCAGCAGCGTCAGGGTTGCTGGAAACACCATATATTTT

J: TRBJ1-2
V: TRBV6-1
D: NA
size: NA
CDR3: CASEMNLYGYTF
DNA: TGTGCCAGCGAGATGAACCTCTATGGCTACACCTTC

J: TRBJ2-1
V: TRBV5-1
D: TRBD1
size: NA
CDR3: CASSFPGDRGHKTYNEQFF
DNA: TGCGCCAGCAGCTTCCCGGGCGACAGGGGGCATAAGACCTACAATGAGCAGTTCTTC

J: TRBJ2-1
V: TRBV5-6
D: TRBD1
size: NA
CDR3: CASSLSDRVYNEQFF
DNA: TGTGCCAGCAGCTTGTCGGACAGGGTATACAATGAGCAGTTCTTC

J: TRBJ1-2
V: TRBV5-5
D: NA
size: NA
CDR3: CASSPLSGLHYGYTF
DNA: TGTGCCAGCAGCCCCCTCTCGGGACTCCACTATGGCTACACCTTC

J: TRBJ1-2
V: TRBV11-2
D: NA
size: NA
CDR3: CASSLDISGASTHGYTF
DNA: TGTGCCAGCAGCTTAGATATATCAGGGGCGAGTACCCATGGCTACACCTTC

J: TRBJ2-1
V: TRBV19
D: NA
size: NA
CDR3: CASSFSPSSEQFF
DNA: TGTGCCAGTAGTTTCTCCCCCTCTAGTGAGCAGTTCTTC

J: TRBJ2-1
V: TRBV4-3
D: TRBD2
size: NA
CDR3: CASSPTSGGYNEQFF
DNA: TGCGCCAGCAGCCCGACTAGCGGGGGGTACAATGAGCAGTTCTTC

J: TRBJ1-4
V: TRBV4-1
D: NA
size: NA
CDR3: CASSQPTGINEKLFF
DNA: TGCGCCAGCAGCCAACCGACGGGGATTAATGAAAAACTGTTTTTT

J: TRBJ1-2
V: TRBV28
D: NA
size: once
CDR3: CASSLGGMVDF
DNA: TGTGCCAGCAGTTTGGGGGGGATGGTAGATTTC

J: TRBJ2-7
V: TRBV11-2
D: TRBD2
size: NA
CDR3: CASSWGGSMYEQYF
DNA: TGTGCCAGCAGCTGGGGAGGGTCTATGTACGAGCAGTACTTC

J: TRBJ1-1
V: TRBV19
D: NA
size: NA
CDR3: CASSRVSGTEAFF
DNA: TGTGCCAGTAGCCGGGTCTCGGGGACTGAAGCTTTCTTT

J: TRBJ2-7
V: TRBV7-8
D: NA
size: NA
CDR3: CASSFRVSGVLEFIRPYEQYF
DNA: TGTGCCAGCAGCTTCCGCGTCTCAGGGGTCCTTGAGTTCATCAGACCATACGAGCAGTACTTC

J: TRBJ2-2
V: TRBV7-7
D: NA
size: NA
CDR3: CASSPSAYPGELFF
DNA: TGTGCTAGCAGTCCTAGCGCCTACCCCGGGGAGCTGTTTTTT

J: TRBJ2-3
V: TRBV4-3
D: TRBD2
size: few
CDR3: CASSHRPSGDTQYF
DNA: TGCGCCAGCAGCCATCGTCCTAGCGGAGATACGCAGTATTTT

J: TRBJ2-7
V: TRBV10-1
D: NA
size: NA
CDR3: CASKLRGSYEQYF
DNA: TGCGCCAGCAAACTAAGGGGGTCCTACGAGCAGTACTTC

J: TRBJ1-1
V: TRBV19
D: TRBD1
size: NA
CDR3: CASSTTGAAEAFF
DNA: TGTGCCAGTAGTACCACAGGGGCCGCTGAAGCTTTCTTT

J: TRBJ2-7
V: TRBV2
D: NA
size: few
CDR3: CASSAGPAGEQYF
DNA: TGTGCCAGCAGCGCGGGACCCGCGGGAGAGCAGTACTTC

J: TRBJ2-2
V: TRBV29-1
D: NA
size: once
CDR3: CSVISVQGRAGELFF
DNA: TGCAGCGTAATAAGTGTGCAGGGAAGGGCCGGGGAGCTGTTTTTT

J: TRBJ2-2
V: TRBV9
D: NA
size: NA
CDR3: CASSAAGTNTGELFF
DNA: TGTGCCAGCAGCGCGGCGGGAACAAACACCGGGGAGCTGTTTTTT

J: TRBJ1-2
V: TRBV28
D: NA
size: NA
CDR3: CASSLSASYYGYTF
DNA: TGTGCCAGCAGTTTGAGCGCCAGTTACTATGGCTACACCTTC